Listed below are T cell receptor beta chains from one sample, sequenced in a study of CD8+CD57+ T cells in acquired aplastic anemia. Each CDR3 protein is one row after TCRdb ran MiXCR on the reads. The table lists roughly 170,000 distinct CDR3 sequences, around 60% of them singletons, with 35% to 50% in the top ten. Sequencing was carried out using sorted CD4+, CD8+, or CD8+CD57+ T cells (not recorded which) from PBMCs. Receptor source: a human donor in good health. The CDR3 runs from the conserved cysteine through the conserved F or W. D genes are given only for firm matches. Only part of the rows carry a size: once, few, many, or a class if the clone is expanded.

TGTGCCAGCAGCTTCCAGCGGGGGAGGCAAGAGACCCAGTACTTC CASSFQRGRQETQYF NA TRBJ2-5 TRBD2 TRBV7-7
TGTGCCACCTGTGTCCTCAGAGGGGGCGCGGAGACCCAGTACTTC CATCVLRGGAETQYF NA TRBJ2-5 TRBD1 TRBV24-1
TGTGCCAGTAGGACCACTGCAGGGGCGCTATATCCCTACGAGCAGTACTTC CASRTTAGALYPYEQYF NA TRBJ2-7 NA TRBV19
TGTGCCAGCAGCGTAGGTGCCGGGACCAACACCGGGGAGCTGTTTTTT CASSVGAGTNTGELFF NA TRBJ2-2 NA TRBV9
TGCAGTGCTAGAGATTCGGGGGGGCCCGTGAAGCAGTACTTC CSARDSGGPVKQYF NA TRBJ2-7 TRBD2 TRBV20-1
TGCAGTGCTAGTGTCTCGGCGTCAGAAGCTTTCTTT CSASVSASEAFF NA TRBJ1-1 NA TRBV20-1
TGCAGCGTTGGAGACGGAGGAAACACCATATATTTT CSVGDGGNTIYF few TRBJ1-3 NA TRBV29-1
TGCGCCAGCAGTGAGTCGTATGGGGTTCGTACCACTGAAGCTTTCTTT CASSESYGVRTTEAFF NA TRBJ1-1 NA TRBV10-2
TGCGCCAGCAGAGGAGGTGGGGGGACTGGTTGGGAGCAGTACTTC CASRGGGGTGWEQYF NA TRBJ2-7 NA TRBV2
TGTGCCAGCAGCAACTATGACAGGGTGTATGACACTGAAGCTTTCTTT CASSNYDRVYDTEAFF many TRBJ1-1 TRBD1 TRBV7-8
TGTGCCAGCAGTGATCTCAGTAAGCGTCCCTCCTACGAGCAGTACTTC CASSDLSKRPSYEQYF many TRBJ2-7 NA TRBV6-1
TGCAGTGCGACCGACAGGGGTGGTGAAAAACTGTTTTTT CSATDRGGEKLFF NA TRBJ1-4 TRBD1 TRBV20-1
TGTGCCAGCAGCGTATCCGGACAGGGTTCAGGTGGCTACACCTTC CASSVSGQGSGGYTF many TRBJ1-2 TRBD1 TRBV9
TGCAGTGCTGGAACAGGGGTCGACCAGCCCCAGCATTTT CSAGTGVDQPQHF NA TRBJ1-5 TRBD1 TRBV20-1
TGTGCCAGCTCACCCTCCGACAGGGGGTACTACAATGAGCAGTTCTTC CASSPSDRGYYNEQFF NA TRBJ2-1 TRBD1 TRBV18
TGCAGTGCTGGAGAGGCTAGCGGGGCTAGGAATGAGCAGTTCTTC CSAGEASGARNEQFF NA TRBJ2-1 TRBD2 TRBV20-1
TGCGCCAGCAGCTTGGACGGCGAACTTAATGAGCAGTTCTTC CASSLDGELNEQFF NA TRBJ2-1 NA TRBV5-8
TGTGCCAGCAGCGCGGGGGGGGTGATCCAAAACATTCAGTACTTC CASSAGGVIQNIQYF NA TRBJ2-4 TRBD2 TRBV6-1
TGTGCCAGCAGCCAAGTGGGCCAAGAGACCCAGTACTTC CASSQVGQETQYF NA TRBJ2-5 NA TRBV11-2
TGTGCCATCAGTGGCACAAACCAAGAGACCCAGTACTTC CAISGTNQETQYF NA TRBJ2-5 NA TRBV10-3
TGTGCCAGCAGGACAACAGGGGGCGCACATGAGCAGTTCTTC CASRTTGGAHEQFF NA TRBJ2-1 TRBD1 TRBV7-3
TGCAGCGTGCCGACAGGAAAGATGAACACTGAAGCTTTCTTT CSVPTGKMNTEAFF NA TRBJ1-1 NA TRBV29-1
TGCGCCAGCACCTCGGGTCGGAGGTATCAGCCCCAGCATTTT CASTSGRRYQPQHF NA TRBJ1-5 NA TRBV10-2
TGTGCCAGCAGCCGCGCTGGGGCCATTGGGGCCAACGTCCTGACTTTC CASSRAGAIGANVLTF NA TRBJ2-6 NA TRBV2
TGTGCCAGCAGCTTAGGTCCCGGACAGAGCGCTGAAGCTTTCTTT CASSLGPGQSAEAFF NA TRBJ1-1 NA TRBV7-9
TGTGCCATTGGACTAGCGGCCCAAGAGACCCAGTACTTC CAIGLAAQETQYF many TRBJ2-5 TRBD2 TRBV6-2/TRBV6-3
TGTGCCACCAGCAGAGAGGGGCTAGCGGGTTGGGATACGCAGTATTTT CATSREGLAGWDTQYF NA TRBJ2-3 TRBD2 TRBV15
TGTGCCAGTAGTACGGAACTAGCGGGGTACAATGAGCAGTTCTTC CASSTELAGYNEQFF few TRBJ2-1 TRBD2 TRBV19
TGTGCCAGCAGCTTATGGAGACAGGGGGCGCGGGGCTACACCTTC CASSLWRQGARGYTF many TRBJ1-2 TRBD1 TRBV13
TGTGCCAGCAGCTGGACAGCTAGCTCCTACAATGAGCAGTTCTTC CASSWTASSYNEQFF many TRBJ2-1 NA TRBV5-5
TGTGCCAGCAGCTCGCCAGGGAATTCTGTTGAAGCTTTCTTT CASSSPGNSVEAFF NA TRBJ1-1 NA TRBV7-2
TGCAGCGCCAGCCTTAGCGAGACCTACAATGAGCAGTTCTTC CSASLSETYNEQFF NA TRBJ2-1 NA TRBV29-1
TGTGCCAGCAGCTTAGGGAATCACTACGAGCAGTACTTC CASSLGNHYEQYF many TRBJ2-7 NA TRBV7-8
TGCAGCGTGGAGACAGGGGCCTACAATGAGCAGTTCTTC CSVETGAYNEQFF NA TRBJ2-1 TRBD1 TRBV29-1
TGCAGTGCTAGAGTTTTTTGGCAAGGGGCGATAGATACGCAGTATTTT CSARVFWQGAIDTQYF NA TRBJ2-3 NA TRBV20-1
TGTGCCAGCAGTGCCGGGTCCGGGCGGAGCAATGAGCAGTTCTTC CASSAGSGRSNEQFF many TRBJ2-1 NA TRBV2
TGTGCCAGCAGTGCCCCGGGACAGGGGAGCGAGCAGTACTTC CASSAPGQGSEQYF NA TRBJ2-7 TRBD1 TRBV7-9
TGCGCCAGCAGCCGAGGGACAGGTCATTTAGGGGAGCAGTACTTC CASSRGTGHLGEQYF NA TRBJ2-7 TRBD1 TRBV4-1
TGCAGTGCTGCTCAGGGGGGCCCGAGCAGCGAGCAGTACTTC CSAAQGGPSSEQYF NA TRBJ2-7 NA TRBV20-1
TGTGCCACCAGTGATCACCTTGGACAGGGGGCACGTCTATACGAGCAGTACTTC CATSDHLGQGARLYEQYF NA TRBJ2-7 TRBD1 TRBV24-1
TGCGCCAGCAGTGAGCCCAAATCCGCAATTGGCACTGAAGCTTTCTTT CASSEPKSAIGTEAFF NA TRBJ1-1 NA TRBV10-2
TGTGCCACCAGTGATCAGCGGGGGGGGACAGATACGCAGTATTTT CATSDQRGGTDTQYF NA TRBJ2-3 TRBD2 TRBV24-1
TGTGCCAGCAGCTTATCGGGACGAAGTGAAGCTTTCTTT CASSLSGRSEAFF NA TRBJ1-1 NA TRBV7-2
TGTGCCAGCAGCCAAGACGGGACTAGCGATCTGTCCGACGAGCAGTACTTC CASSQDGTSDLSDEQYF NA TRBJ2-7 TRBD2 TRBV19
TGTGCCAGCAGCTTAGAGGGGGTCGGCGAGCAGTACTTC CASSLEGVGEQYF NA TRBJ2-7 NA TRBV7-2
TGTGCCAGCAGCTTTTTGCCGAACAATGAGCAGTTCTTC CASSFLPNNEQFF many TRBJ2-1 NA TRBV7-9
TGCGCCAGCAGTGTCAGGTTTGGCGAGCAGTACTTC CASSVRFGEQYF NA TRBJ2-7 NA TRBV5-1
TGCGCCAGCAGCTTTGGGGACAGGACTAACACCGGGGAGCTGTTTTTT CASSFGDRTNTGELFF NA TRBJ2-2 TRBD1 TRBV5-1
TGCGCCAGCAGCCCGGCCTGGCCTGCCTACGAGCAGTACTTC CASSPAWPAYEQYF NA TRBJ2-7 NA TRBV5-5
TGCAGTGCTAGAGATACAACCCACCCATTGGCTTTCTTT CSARDTTHPLAFF NA TRBJ1-1 NA TRBV20-1
TGTGCCAGCAGCTTATACGAGGGGGGCACCTACGAGCAGTACTTC CASSLYEGGTYEQYF many TRBJ2-7 NA TRBV7-6
TGTGCCAGCAGCTTAAAGATGGGTCAGGGGCACAATGAGCAGTATTTT CASSLKMGQGHNEQYF NA TRBJ2-3 NA TRBV7-3
TGTGCCTGGAGTGTTTCAACAGGGGTTGGAGGCTACACCTTC CAWSVSTGVGGYTF NA TRBJ1-2 TRBD1 TRBV19
TGCGCCAGCAGTCACGGACAGACCTTTAACTATGGCTACACCTTC CASSHGQTFNYGYTF NA TRBJ1-2 NA TRBV5-1
TGTGCCAGCAGCTTGGGGGGTAGCCGGTACTATGGCTACACCTTC CASSLGGSRYYGYTF NA TRBJ1-2 NA TRBV7-9
TGCAGCACCCACGGGGCGGACCCGTGGACTGAAGCTTTCTTT CSTHGADPWTEAFF NA TRBJ1-1 NA TRBV29-1
TGTGCCAGCAGCCCTGCCGTGGATACGCAGTATTTT CASSPAVDTQYF NA TRBJ2-3 NA TRBV7-4
TGTGCCACCAGTGAACGACGGTGGCCAGATACGCAGTATTTT CATSERRWPDTQYF NA TRBJ2-3 NA TRBV24-1
TGTGCCAGCAGCTTTACCTTGGGACAGGGGGCGAATGAAGCTTTCTTT CASSFTLGQGANEAFF NA TRBJ1-1 TRBD1 TRBV7-9